Below are 21 T cell receptor beta chains sequenced from a single sample in a study of cytomegalovirus exposure and HLA in healthy donors. PCR amplification relied on 60 Vbeta primers (plus 13 Jbeta primers). Measured with immunoSEQ multiplex PCR; TCRdb has only the in-frame clones, and not every one. In the table there are around 140,000 clones, around 59% of which are singletons. The sequenced sample was PBMCs. The receptors come from a male donor in good health and CMV-seronegative.

This clone was seen more than once but under ten times. The chain joins TRBV7-9 to TRBJ2-2; the match to TRBD2 covers 7 bases. V was clipped by 5 bases and J by 1 base; unmatched bases: 4. The CDR3 covers 15 residues. Germline V lookup: CDR1 SEHNR, CDR2 FQNEAQ (reference sequence). CDR3 in amino acids: CASSPPGGNTGELFF. CDR3 nucleotides: TGTGCCAGCAGCCCGCCGGGGGGGAACACCGGGGAGCTGTTTTTT.

This clone was found a few times. The genes are TRBV6-5 and TRBJ2-7, with TRBD1 matching 8 bases. This CDR3 contains 13 residues. Germline lookup yields CDR1 MNHEY and CDR2 SVGAGI. The V gene end was trimmed by 4 bases and the J gene end by 2 bases; junction bases not matched to a gene: 1. The CDR3 reads CASSLQGAYEQYF. CDR3 DNA sequence: TGTGCCAGCAGTTTACAGGGGGCCTACGAGCAGTACTTC.

The V call is TRBV5-4, the J call TRBJ2-5, with 9 nucleotides matching TRBD2. Germline V gives CDR1 SGHNT, CDR2 YYREEE (reference sequence). J lost 9 bases, V lost 1 base, and 7 bases had no gene match. CDR3 length equals 14 residues. CDR3 DNA: TGTGCCAGCAGCTTGCCAGCGGGAGGTGGGGCCCAGTACTTC. Protein: CASSLPAGGGAQYF.

The chain is built from TRBV7-2 and TRBJ2-7; D remains unclear. Germline V lookup: CDR1 SGHTA, CDR2 FQGNSA. The V gene lost 3 bases and the J gene lost 3 bases, with 6 bases spanning the gap. The length of the CDR3 is 12 residues. In nucleotides, the CDR3 is TGTGCCAGCAGCTTCTGGCTCTACGAGCAGTACTTC. It specifies CASSFWLYEQYF.

This chain connects TRBV2 to TRBJ1-2; D possibly corresponds to TRBD1 (6 bases). The CDR3 covers 13 residues. V was trimmed by 6 bases and J by 6 bases, leaving 14 bases between them. Germline CDR1 is SNHLY and CDR2 is FYNNEI. The CDR3 reads CASSARGKDGYTF. The CDR3 DNA reads TGTGCCAGCAGCGCCAGGGGAAAGGATGGCTACACCTTC.

The gene calls are TRBV7-2 and TRBJ2-4, with TRBD2 matching over 7 bases. The CDR3 is 16 residues long. CDR1 and CDR2 from the germline V gene are SGHTA and FQGNSA. After removal of 3 bases from V and 0 bases from J, the junction contained 5 bases not matched to a gene. For the CDR3, the DNA is TGTGCCAGCAGCTTCATGGGACTACTAGCCAAAAACATTCAGTACTTC. Protein sequence: CASSFMGLLAKNIQYF.

The chain employs TRBV5-1 and TRBJ2-7; D perhaps matches TRBD1 (5 bases). The CDR3 loop spans 15 amino acids. CDR1 is SGHRS, CDR2 YFSETQ, per germline. Trimming stripped 0 bases from V and 2 bases from J, with 12 bases between. CDR3 protein: CASSLARQGTYEQYF. DNA of the CDR3: TGCGCCAGCAGCTTGGCCAGGCAGGGAACCTACGAGCAGTACTTC.

This clone was recorded a few times. The V and J genes are TRBV6-6 and TRBJ2-5; 11 bases fit TRBD1. The J call is in doubt because the DNA end fits TRBJ2-7 better. Germline V gene lookup returns CDR1 MNHNY and CDR2 SVGAGI (reference sequence). The CDR3 loop spans 14 amino acids. CDR3: CASRPWDRGDEQYF. Written as DNA, the CDR3 is TGTGCCAGCAGACCGTGGGACAGGGGGGACGAGCAGTACTTC.

The chain is built from TRBV5-1 and TRBJ2-1; 7 bases map to TRBD1. V lost 2 bases, J lost 3 bases, and 5 bases stayed unmatched. Looked up from germline, CDR1 is SGHRS and CDR2 is YFSETQ. The CDR3 totals 15 residues. Here the CDR3 reads CASSFGQAFYNEQFF. CDR3 nucleotides: TGCGCCAGCAGCTTCGGACAGGCCTTCTACAATGAGCAGTTCTTC.

The V and J genes are TRBV7-9 and TRBJ1-6; maybe TRBD1 (5 bases). The length of the CDR3 is 18 residues. Germline V CDR1 and CDR2: SEHNR, FQNEAQ (reference sequence). The ends were cut back, 6 bases at V and 1 base at J, with 19 bases in the middle. DNA for the CDR3: TGTGCCAGCAGTCGTAACCCAGGGCAGTCGTCCTATAATTCACCCCTCCACTTT. Amino acids: CASSRNPGQSSYNSPLHF.

This chain joins TRBV13 and TRBJ2-1; the match to TRBD2 covers 11 bases. The length of the CDR3 is 15 residues. V trimming: 3 bases; J trimming: 7 bases; junction bases outside the gene matches: 5. Germline values: CDR1 PRHDT, CDR2 FYEKMQ (reference sequence). The CDR3 sequence is CASSFVAGGENEQFF. The CDR3 DNA reads as TGTGCCAGCAGCTTCGTAGCGGGGGGGGAGAATGAGCAGTTCTTC.

V usage is TRBV5-1 and J usage is TRBJ2-7; D perhaps matches TRBD1 (5 bases). V lost 1 base, J lost 5 bases, and 13 bases lay in between. CDR3 length equals 14 residues. Germline V gene lookup returns CDR1 SGHRS and CDR2 YFSETQ. The CDR3 loop reads CASSLFKGNDEQYF. The CDR3 DNA reads as TGCGCCAGCAGCTTGTTCAAGGGGAACGACGAGCAGTACTTC.

This clone was observed a handful of times. This chain links TRBV11-1 with TRBJ2-7; 7 nucleotides line up with TRBD1. CDR3 length: 15 amino acids. Looked up from germline, CDR1 is SGHAT and CDR2 is FQDESV (reference sequence). Unmatched junction bases numbered 3, after V lost 1 base and J lost 0 bases. This CDR3 is CASSLEGQSSYEQYF. The CDR3 region has the DNA TGTGCCAGCAGCTTAGAGGGACAGTCCTCCTACGAGCAGTACTTC.

There are a few counts of this clone. J is TRBJ1-1 and V is TRBV10-1; D is possibly TRBD1 (5 bases). The germline CDR1 and CDR2 sequences are WNHNN and SYGVQD (reference sequence). V lost 7 bases to trimming and J lost 3 bases, with 15 bases between them. This CDR3 is built from 14 residues. The CDR3: CASTSGRGDTEAFF. The DNA for the CDR3 is TGCGCCAGCACCTCGGGGCGGGGGGACACTGAAGCTTTCTTT.

The V and J genes are TRBV6-5 and TRBJ2-3; D may be TRBD2 (6 bases). Trimming stripped 0 bases from V and 6 bases from J, with 16 bases between. Germline-derived CDR1 and CDR2 are MNHEY and SVGAGI. This CDR3 contains 16 residues. The CDR3 DNA reads TGTGCCAGCAGTTACTCGGGGCTAGCGTCGGTGGATACGCAGTATTTT. Amino acid sequence: CASSYSGLASVDTQYF.

CDR3 sequence: CASTPRAGFSDEQFF. Here the CDR3 DNA reads TGTGCCAGTACCCCGCGAGCGGGGTTTAGCGATGAGCAGTTCTTC. This chain joins TRBV19 and TRBJ2-1, with 7 positions matching TRBD2. Unmatched junction bases numbered 14, after V lost 7 bases and J lost 8 bases. CDR1 is LNHDA and CDR2 is SQIVND in the germline V gene (reference sequence). The CDR3 extends over 15 amino acids. Drawing the rest from reference TRBV19 and TRBJ2-1, the complete variable domain is DGGITQSPKYLFRKEGQNVTLSCEQNLNHDAMYWYRQDPGQGLRLIYYSQIVNDFQKGDIAEGYSVSREKKESFPLTVTSAQKNPTAFYLCASTPRAGFSDEQFFGPGTRLTVL.

The rearrangement links TRBV7-3 to TRBJ2-5; TRBD2 matches at 12 bases. This CDR3 region has 16 residues. With 5 bases clipped from V and 2 bases from J, the junction kept 6 bases outside the gene matches. The V gene's germline CDR1 is SGHTA and CDR2 FQGTGA. The CDR3 sequence: CASSPGTSGRQETQYF. CDR3 nucleotides: TGTGCCAGCAGCCCCGGGACTAGCGGGCGGCAAGAGACCCAGTACTTC.

This chain connects TRBV18 to TRBJ2-3; D possibly corresponds to TRBD2 (5 bases). The CDR3 runs 11 residues. The germline V gene encodes CDR1 KGHSH and CDR2 LQKENI. V lost 1 base and J lost 10, with 6 bases in between. CDR3 residues: CASSPQEAQYF. CDR3 sequence (DNA): TGTGCCAGCTCACCACAGGAGGCGCAGTATTTT.

The chain employs TRBV4-2 and TRBJ1-2, with TRBD1 matching over 7 bases. The CDR3 runs to 12 residues. The J segment lost 8 bases and the V segment lost 4 bases, leaving 4 bases of the junction unmatched. Germline assignment: CDR1 LGHNA and CDR2 YNFKEQ. The chain's CDR3 is CASSPGGGGYTF. CDR3 DNA sequence: TGTGCCAGCAGCCCGGGAGGGGGCGGCTACACCTTC.

The CDR3 DNA reads TGTGCCAGCAGCTTGGTTGGCGTGTCCGACAGCGATAATTCACCCCTCCACTTT. It translates to CASSLVGVSDSDNSPLHF. V usage is TRBV5-6 and J usage is TRBJ1-6; TRBD1 might be the D (5 bases). Germline CDR1 and CDR2: SGHDT and YYEEEE. The CDR3 length is 18 residues. V lost 0 bases to trimming and J lost 5 bases, with 18 bases between them.

The sample holds a few counts of this clone. V usage is TRBV6-1 and J usage is TRBJ2-7, with D uncertain. V was trimmed by 0 bases and J by 2 bases, leaving 20 bases between them. The length of the CDR3 is 18 residues. CDR1 and CDR2 from the germline V gene are MNHNS and SASEGT. The CDR3 loop is CASSEAVPAMLIPYEQYF. The CDR3 coding sequence is TGTGCCAGCAGTGAAGCGGTGCCTGCTATGTTGATTCCCTACGAGCAGTACTTC.